Below, 31 T cell receptor beta chains from the same sample are listed, as sequenced in a study of blood T cell repertoires in COVID-19. Repertoires were generated with immunoSEQ multiplex PCR, while TCRdb's copy carries only in-frame clones and drops some. Among fewer than 85,000 clones listed, around 85% were seen once. The specimen sequenced was peripheral blood. Receptor source: a man older than 75 with acute or convalescent COVID-19.

This rearrangement joins TRBV10-3 to TRBJ1-2; maybe TRBD1 (5 bases). Germline V gene data show CDR1 as ENHRY and CDR2 as SYGVKD. CDR3 length: 14 amino acids. The V gene lost 0 bases and the J gene lost 6 bases, with 11 bases spanning the gap. The DNA of the CDR3 is TGTGCCATCAGTGAGTCCGACAGAACGGATGGCTACACCTTC. As protein: CAISESDRTDGYTF.

This clone turned up a few times. This chain joins TRBV9 and TRBJ2-5, with D maybe TRBD1 (6 bases). The germline V gene has CDR1 SGDLS and CDR2 YYNGEE. The CDR3 length is 13 residues. With 3 bases removed from V and 4 bases from J, the gap between germline ends came to 10 bases. This CDR3 reads CASSEDSLETQYF. For the CDR3, the DNA is TGTGCCAGCAGCGAGGACAGTCTAGAGACCCAGTACTTC.

The genes are TRBV19 and TRBJ2-7, with D tentatively TRBD2 (6 bases). Trimming pared 10 bases from V and 1 base from J, leaving 11 bases between. CDR3 length: 12 amino acids. Germline CDR1 and CDR2: LNHDA and SQIVND (reference sequence). The CDR3 spells CATSGLSYEQYF. CDR3 nucleotide sequence: TGTGCCACCTCGGGACTGTCCTACGAGCAGTACTTC.

V gene TRBV6-5 combines with J gene TRBJ1-3; no reliable D call. Trimming cost V 6 bases and J 0 bases, with 9 bases left between them. In germline, CDR1 is MNHEY, CDR2 SVGAGI. The CDR3 covers 14 residues. The CDR3 region has the DNA TGTGCCAGCAGCCCAGAATACTCTGGAAACACCATATATTTT. Protein sequence: CASSPEYSGNTIYF.

The rearrangement links TRBV5-1 to TRBJ2-2; 10 nucleotides match TRBD2. The CDR3 spans 15 residues. Germline assignment: CDR1 SGHRS and CDR2 YFSETQ. Trimming cost V 7 bases and J 2 bases; bases outside gene matches: 5. As DNA, the CDR3 is TGCGCCAGCGGTCTAGCGGGGGCAAACACCGGGGAGCTGTTTTTT. Translating it yields CASGLAGANTGELFF.

V gene TRBV13 combines with J gene TRBJ2-7; maybe TRBD1 (5 bases). The CDR3 consists of 13 residues. In germline, CDR1 is PRHDT, CDR2 FYEKMQ (reference sequence). V lost 4 bases, J lost 2 bases, and 9 bases lay in between. Written as DNA, the CDR3 is TGTGCCAGCAGCTCCCAGGACACCTACGAGCAGTACTTC. It yields the protein CASSSQDTYEQYF.

V is TRBV28 and J is TRBJ2-7, with 12 positions matching TRBD2. With V trimmed by 5 bases and J by 6 bases, 8 bases remained unmatched. Germline assignment: CDR1 MDHEN and CDR2 SYDVKM. The CDR3 covers 15 residues. CDR3 bases: TGTGCCAGCAGTCCTAGCGGGAGGGACCGGGGCGAGCAGTACTTC. Its protein is CASSPSGRDRGEQYF.

This chain connects TRBV30 to TRBJ2-6; possible D gene TRBD2, 5 bases. The CDR3 consists of 18 residues. Germline-derived CDR1 and CDR2 are GTSNPN and SVGIG (reference sequence). V lost 0 bases to trimming and J lost 0 bases, with 15 bases between them. This CDR3 is CAWSVRRRQSSGANVLTF. CDR3 nucleotide sequence: TGTGCCTGGAGTGTAAGGAGGAGGCAGAGCTCTGGGGCCAACGTCCTGACTTTC. The full variable domain, with the rest looked up from reference TRBV30 and TRBJ2-6, is SQTIHQWPATLVQPVGSPLSLECTVEGTSNPNLYWYRQAAGRGLQLLFYSVGIGQISSEVPQNLSASRPQDRQFILSSKKLLLSDSGFYLCAWSVRRRQSSGANVLTFGAGSRLTVL.

The chain combines TRBV4-2 with TRBJ2-3; D is uncertain. CDR1 is LGHNA and CDR2 is YNFKEQ in the germline V gene. V lost 0 bases, J lost 6 bases, and 13 bases lay in between. The CDR3 runs 15 residues. CDR3 coding DNA: TGTGCCAGCAGCCAAGATACCGAGGTACCGGATACGCAGTATTTT. Translation: CASSQDTEVPDTQYF.

This chain links TRBV5-1 with TRBJ1-5, with 11 bases aligning to TRBD1. V dropped 4 bases and J dropped 9; count of bases not matched to a gene: 9. Germline V gene lookup returns CDR1 SGHRS and CDR2 YFSETQ. This CDR3 spans 15 amino acids. The CDR3 sequence is CASSPGTGGVRPQHF. The CDR3 nucleotides are TGCGCCAGCAGCCCGGGGACAGGGGGGGTACGGCCCCAGCATTTT.

The chain has TRBV28 and TRBJ1-2; 8 positions match TRBD1. V was clipped by 2 bases and J by 7 bases; unmatched bases: 6. CDR1 is MDHEN and CDR2 is SYDVKM in the germline V gene. The CDR3 runs to 14 residues. This chain's CDR3 is CASSLGQGARGYTF. As DNA, the CDR3 is TGTGCCAGCAGTTTAGGACAGGGAGCACGTGGCTACACCTTC.

The chain carries TRBV5-1 and TRBJ2-7; D is possibly TRBD2 (6 bases). With 0 bases removed from V and 6 bases from J, the gap between germline ends came to 13 bases. CDR3 length: 14 residues. Germline V gives CDR1 SGHRS, CDR2 YFSETQ. For the CDR3, the DNA is TGCGCCAGCAGCTTGGCCCAGGGAGGCAGCGAGCAGTACTTC. Translated, it gives CASSLAQGGSEQYF.

This chain connects TRBV5-1 to TRBJ2-5; 11 positions match TRBD2. Germline CDR1 SGHRS, CDR2 YFSETQ. Trimming took 2 bases from V and 1 from J; bases not matched to a gene: 1. The CDR3 is 15 amino acids. CDR3 amino acids: CASSLGLAGQETQYF. DNA for the CDR3: TGCGCCAGCAGCTTAGGACTAGCGGGCCAAGAGACCCAGTACTTC.

This chain links TRBV5-1 with TRBJ2-7; 8 nucleotides align to TRBD2. The V gene's germline CDR1 is SGHRS and CDR2 YFSETQ. CDR3 length: 16 amino acids. V gave up 0 bases and J gave up 6 bases; unmatched junction bases: 11. CDR3 coding DNA: TGCGCCAGCAGCTTGGCTCTCCAAGCGGGAGCTGGCGAGCAGTACTTC. Translating gives CASSLALQAGAGEQYF.

This clone has just one count. The chain carries TRBV6-2 or TRBV6-3 and TRBJ1-5; D not resolved. The ends were cut back, 2 bases at V and 7 bases at J, with 9 bases in the middle. CDR3 size: 13 residues. Per the germline V gene, CDR1 is MNHEY and CDR2 is SVGEGT. The CDR3 DNA reads TGTGCCAGCAGTTACGAGGGTAGACAGCCCCAGCATTTT. Translating gives CASSYEGRQPQHF.

The chain links TRBV2 to TRBJ1-2, with D possibly matching TRBD1 (6 bases). The CDR3 consists of 15 residues. CDR1 SNHLY and CDR2 FYNNEI come from the germline V gene. The V and J ends lost 7 bases and 4 bases respectively, with 19 bases between them. The CDR3 DNA reads as TGTGCCAGCACCTCACTCCGGGACACGCTCTATGGCTACACCTTC. Encoded protein: CASTSLRDTLYGYTF.

The chain employs TRBV19 and TRBJ2-1; 7 nucleotides line up with TRBD1. The V and J ends lost 4 bases and 1 base, in that order; junction bases with no gene match: 1. The CDR3 totals 14 residues. Germline CDR1 LNHDA, CDR2 SQIVND (reference sequence). CDR3 in DNA: TGTGCCAGTAGTAAGGGGGCTTCCTACAATGAGCAGTTCTTC. It codes for CASSKGASYNEQFF.

The chain couples TRBV4-3 to TRBJ2-7, with D possibly matching TRBD2 (5 bases). From germline, CDR1 is LGHNA and CDR2 YSLEER. The CDR3 sequence is 16 residues long. V was shortened by 1 base and J by 3 bases, with 16 bases between the two germline ends. CDR3 region: CASSQALGEINYEQYF. CDR3 DNA sequence: TGCGCCAGCAGCCAAGCCTTGGGAGAAATAAACTACGAGCAGTACTTC.

The rearrangement joins TRBV6-5 to TRBJ2-2; 8 bases agree with TRBD2. The V gene's germline CDR1 is MNHEY and CDR2 SVGAGI. Trimming took 5 bases from V and 7 from J; bases not matched to a gene: 9. This CDR3 comprises 15 residues. Here the CDR3 reads CASSLSGTSIGELFF. Written as DNA, the CDR3 is TGTGCCAGCAGTCTCTCCGGGACTAGTATCGGGGAGCTGTTTTTT.

This clone was recorded only once. The rearrangement links TRBV10-3 to TRBJ1-1; possible D gene TRBD1, 6 bases. Germline V CDR1 and CDR2: ENHRY, SYGVKD. The CDR3 covers 13 residues. V was trimmed by 11 bases and J by 1 base, leaving 14 bases between them. DNA for the CDR3: TGTGCCGCGACAGGACAAGAGAACACTGAAGCTTTCTTT. Translating gives CAATGQENTEAFF.

The rearrangement links TRBV3-1 (or the pseudogene TRBV3-2) to TRBJ1-5, with a possible D match to TRBD1 (5 bases). The CDR3 runs 14 residues. The V gene's germline CDR1 is LGHDT and CDR2 YNNKEL (reference sequence). V shed 1 base and J shed 5 bases, with 9 bases lying between them. CDR3 nucleotides: TGTGCCAGCAGCCAAGGGGGCGCCGATCAGCCCCAGCATTTT. Translated, it gives CASSQGGADQPQHF.

This clone was observed a few times. V and J are TRBV5-1 and TRBJ1-2; D remains unclear. Per germline, CDR1 SGHRS and CDR2 YFSETQ. The CDR3 has 15 residues. V lost 1 base and J 6 bases, leaving 16 bases between the germline ends. The CDR3 DNA reads as TGCGCCAGCAGCTTGTGGGCTACTGGGCCTGATGGCTACACCTTC. Protein product: CASSLWATGPDGYTF.

The chain is built from TRBV4-1 and TRBJ2-6; maybe TRBD2 (6 bases). Between the trimmed V and J ends, which lost 4 bases and 2 bases, there was a span of 12 bases. This CDR3 spans 16 amino acids. CDR1 MGHRA and CDR2 YSYEKL come from the germline V gene. The CDR3 bases are TGCGCCAGCAGCCCTAGTCGGAGGGCTGGGGCCAACGTCCTGACTTTC. This gives the protein CASSPSRRAGANVLTF.

This clone has just one count. This chain uses TRBV19 with TRBJ2-1; 9 bases agree with TRBD2. The germline V gene encodes CDR1 LNHDA and CDR2 SQIVND (reference sequence). This CDR3 spans 13 amino acids. Germline trimming cut 4 bases from V and 9 bases from J; bases unmatched to any gene: 4. CDR3 sequence reads: CASSTSGKAEQFF. CDR3 bases: TGTGCCAGTAGTACTAGCGGGAAAGCTGAGCAGTTCTTC.

The genes are TRBV7-2 and TRBJ1-2; the D is unclear. The CDR3 sequence is 15 residues long. Germline V gives CDR1 SGHTA, CDR2 FQGNSA. Trimming pared 1 base from V and 7 bases from J, leaving 16 bases between. The CDR3 DNA reads TGTGCCAGCAGCTTAGGTTCGGCGGGGAACGGTGGCTACACCTTC. Translated, it gives CASSLGSAGNGGYTF.

The chain employs TRBV18 and TRBJ2-7, with TRBD1 identical over 9 bases. V lost 6 bases, J lost 3 bases, and 9 bases stayed unmatched. The germline V gene encodes CDR1 KGHSH and CDR2 LQKENI. The CDR3 totals 15 residues. CDR3 DNA sequence: TGTGCCAGCTCGCATCCGGGACAGGGCCTCTACGAGCAGTACTTC. This sequence encodes CASSHPGQGLYEQYF.

The chain's CDR3 is CASSLAVQVPMQFF. CDR3 nucleotides: TGTGCCAGCAGCTTAGCAGTACAGGTCCCTATGCAGTTCTTC. This sequence joins TRBV11-2 and TRBJ2-1, with a tentative D call TRBD1 (5 bases). This CDR3 spans 14 amino acids. The V gene lost 1 base and the J gene lost 12 bases, with 16 bases spanning the gap. Germline V gene lookup returns CDR1 SGHAT and CDR2 FQNNGV.

The chain carries TRBV7-8 and TRBJ2-2, with TRBD2 identical over 9 bases. V lost 5 bases, J lost 3 bases, and 7 bases stayed unmatched. The germline V gene has CDR1 SGHVS and CDR2 FQNEAQ. The CDR3 runs 16 residues. The CDR3 loop reads CASSPASGADTGELFF. CDR3 bases: TGTGCCAGCAGCCCGGCTAGCGGGGCTGACACCGGGGAGCTGTTTTTT.

The CDR3 loop reads CASSLLYNEQFF. The CDR3 coding sequence is TGTGCCAGCAGTTTGCTATACAATGAGCAGTTCTTC. This chain links TRBV6-5 with TRBJ2-1; D uncertain. Trimming pared 4 bases from V and 4 bases from J, leaving 5 bases between. There are 12 residues in the CDR3. The germline V gene has CDR1 MNHEY and CDR2 SVGAGI.

V usage is TRBV12-5 and J usage is TRBJ2-5; 7 positions agree with TRBD1. CDR3 length: 15 residues. Per the germline V gene, CDR1 is LGHNT and CDR2 is FRNRAP. V lost 0 bases and J lost 7; bases outside the gene matches: 8. The CDR3 DNA is TGTGCTAGTGGTTTGGTACTAGGGGGCGCGGGGACCCAGTACTTC. Protein: CASGLVLGGAGTQYF.

This chain links TRBV28 with TRBJ1-2; possible D gene TRBD1, 5 bases. The CDR3 totals 15 residues. Germline V CDR1 and CDR2: MDHEN, SYDVKM. Trimming left V 5 bases short and J 0 bases short, with 13 bases between. The CDR3 reads CASSPRDSSNYGYTF. The CDR3 nucleotides read TGTGCCAGCAGTCCAAGAGACAGCTCTAACTATGGCTACACCTTC.